Sequencing of this TCR beta chain was carried out in a study of T cell repertoires in cytomegalovirus infection. Findings and caveats of the study: Predominance within the ex vivo response was attributable to HLA-C-restricted CMV-specific TCR beta clonotypes.

MiXCR was run by TCRdb on the reads, yielding one entry per CDR3 protein. The table includes almost 500,000 distinct CDR3 sequences, 11% detected once. A word on this clonotype: The antigen remains unidentified.

CDR3 length: 13 amino acids. Germline V lookup: CDR1 DFQATT, CDR2 SNEGSKA (reference sequence). Between the trimmed V and J ends, which lost 6 bases and 1 base, there was a span of 11 bases. The sample comprised PBMCs. V usage is TRBV20-1 and J usage is TRBJ2-3; possibly TRBD2 for D (6 bases). This receptor was identified in a human donor in good health (CMV status not recorded). Some clones in this sample may be carry-over from other donors' samples. The CDR3 here is CSASPGGTDTQYF. The CDR3 DNA follows: TGCAGTGCGTCCCCGGGAGGCACAGATACGCAGTATTTT.